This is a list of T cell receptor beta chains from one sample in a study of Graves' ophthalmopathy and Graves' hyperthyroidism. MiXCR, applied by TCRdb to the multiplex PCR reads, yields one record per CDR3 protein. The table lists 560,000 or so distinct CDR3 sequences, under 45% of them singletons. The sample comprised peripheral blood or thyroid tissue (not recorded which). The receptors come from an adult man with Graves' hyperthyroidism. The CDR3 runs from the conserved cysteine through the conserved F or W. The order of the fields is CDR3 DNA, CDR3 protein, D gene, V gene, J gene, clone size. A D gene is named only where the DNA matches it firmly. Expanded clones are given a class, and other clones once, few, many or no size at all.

TGTGCCAGCAGCTTAGGAGCCGTACTAGCGGGTAAATCCTACGAGCAGTACTTC	CASSLGAVLAGKSYEQYF	TRBD2	TRBV7-3	TRBJ2-7	.
TGTGCCAGTAGTATAGATACGGCAGGGGGGTTGGTCTATGGCTACACCTTC	CASSIDTAGGLVYGYTF	TRBD1	TRBV19	TRBJ1-2	many
TGTGCCAGCAGAAGGCGGGACGGCGGCTACACCTTC	CASRRRDGGYTF	.	TRBV5-4	TRBJ1-2	.
TGTGCCAGCAGCTTCCGGACTGTGCTCAGCTCCTACGAGCAGTACTTC	CASSFRTVLSSYEQYF	.	TRBV7-3	TRBJ2-7	.
TGCAGCGTTGAAGGTCGGGGAGGTAGCGCGGGGCCCTATGGCTACACCTTC	CSVEGRGGSAGPYGYTF	.	TRBV29-1	TRBJ1-2	many
TGTGCCAGCAGTTACGGACCTCCACGGGTCAACTATGGCTACACCTTC	CASSYGPPRVNYGYTF	.	TRBV2	TRBJ1-2	.
TGTGCCAGCAGGGTAGACCAGGGCACTGAAGCTTTCTTT	CASRVDQGTEAFF	.	TRBV6-4	TRBJ1-1	many
TGTGCCTGGAGAGGGGCCGGGGAGCTGTTTTTT	CAWRGAGELFF	.	TRBV30	TRBJ2-2	few
TGCGCCAGCAGCTTGAAGCCAGGCAACTATGGCTACACCTTC	CASSLKPGNYGYTF	.	TRBV5-1	TRBJ1-2	.
TGTGCCAGCGCTCGTAGGGGCCAAGAGACCCAGTACTTC	CASARRGQETQYF	.	TRBV6-1	TRBJ2-5	.
TGCAGCGCCGTGAACAGGAACTATGGCTACACCTTC	CSAVNRNYGYTF	.	TRBV29-1	TRBJ1-2	.
TGCGCCAGCAGCTTGGAGGGGGCCCGGGAGACCCAGTACTTC	CASSLEGARETQYF	TRBD1	TRBV5-1	TRBJ2-5	few
TGCAGCGCAGGACAGGGGGCCTATAGGGCTTTCTTT	CSAGQGAYRAFF	TRBD1	TRBV29-1	TRBJ1-1	.
TGTGCCAGCAGCCTGGGGGGGGGACAGGGGGCGTACGAGCAGTACTTC	CASSLGGGQGAYEQYF	TRBD1	TRBV28	TRBJ2-7	.
TGCAGTGCTAGAGATAACCAGGCTCGGGGCTATGGCTACACCTTC	CSARDNQARGYGYTF	.	TRBV20-1	TRBJ1-2	many
TGTGCCAGCAGCTTCGAGTCCTTGGGCGGTGAAGCTTTCTTT	CASSFESLGGEAFF	.	TRBV7-9	TRBJ1-1	many
TGTGCCACCAGCAGAGATCGGGGGGAGGGGGCCAACGTCCTGACTTTC	CATSRDRGEGANVLTF	TRBD2	TRBV15	TRBJ2-6	.
TGTGCTTGGAGTCGGGCCGGCCCTAAAGGAAACACCATATATTTT	CAWSRAGPKGNTIYF	.	TRBV30	TRBJ1-3	once
TGTGCCAGCAGGCAAGCGGTTTTCAGCACAGATACGCAGTATTTT	CASRQAVFSTDTQYF	.	TRBV12-3/TRBV12-4	TRBJ2-3	few
TGTGCCAGCAGTTACTCTGGGAGTGGGTACGAGCAGTACTTC	CASSYSGSGYEQYF	.	TRBV6-5	TRBJ2-7	many
TGTGCCAGCAGAGCAACATGGGGAGGAAACACCATATATTTT	CASRATWGGNTIYF	.	TRBV7-6	TRBJ1-3	many
TGTGCCAGCAGTTTAACCGGGACAGCCTCTAGCTCCTACGAGCAGTACTTC	CASSLTGTASSSYEQYF	TRBD1	TRBV12-3/TRBV12-4	TRBJ2-7	.
TGTGCCAGTGGGCCCACCGGGGAGCTGTTTTTT	CASGPTGELFF	.	TRBV9	TRBJ2-2	many
TGCGGTGGGCTAGTAAACACCGGGGAGCTGTTTTTT	CGGLVNTGELFF	.	TRBV29-1	TRBJ2-2	.
TGCAGCGTGGCCGGGGGCCGACTAGCGGAAGAGACCCAGTACTTC	CSVAGGRLAEETQYF	TRBD2	TRBV29-1	TRBJ2-5	many
TGTGCCAGCAGCCAAACAGGGGTAGGGGCCAACGTCCTGACTTTC	CASSQTGVGANVLTF	TRBD1	TRBV14	TRBJ2-6	few
TGCAGTGCTAGAAGCGGGAGTGGGAGCACTGAAGCTTTCTTT	CSARSGSGSTEAFF	.	TRBV20-1	TRBJ1-1	.
TGTGCCAGCAGCCGCAGGGGCATCCACGAGCAGTACTTC	CASSRRGIHEQYF	.	TRBV28	TRBJ2-7	many
TGTGCCAGCACCGAGGGAGGGGCCAGTGAGCAGTTCTTT	CASTEGGASEQFF	.	TRBV7-9	TRBJ1-1	few
TGTGCCAGTAGTGCCCGACAGGGAAGCTATTATAGCAATCAGCCCCAGCATTTT	CASSARQGSYYSNQPQHF	TRBD1	TRBV19	TRBJ1-5	few
TGTGCCAGTAGAGGGCGGACCGGGGAGCTGTTTTTT	CASRGRTGELFF	.	TRBV19	TRBJ2-2	many
TGCAGTGCTCCAGGACTAGCGGGAAGAGGCGAGCAGTACTTC	CSAPGLAGRGEQYF	TRBD2	TRBV20-1	TRBJ2-7	.
TGTGCCAGCCGGTCGGAGGTTGGTGAAGAGACCCAGTACTTC	CASRSEVGEETQYF	.	TRBV2	TRBJ2-5	.
TGTGCCAGCAGCTTGACTGCATACGAGCAGTACTTC	CASSLTAYEQYF	.	TRBV3-1	TRBJ2-7	.
TGCGCCAGCCTAGTCTCCGGGGAGCTGTTTTTT	CASLVSGELFF	.	TRBV5-1	TRBJ2-2	few
TGTGCCAGCAGCTACAGGGACTCCTACGAGCAGTACTTC	CASSYRDSYEQYF	.	TRBV7-9	TRBJ2-7	many
TGTGCCAGCCCCCGGGACAGCACTGAAGCTTTCTTT	CASPRDSTEAFF	TRBD1	TRBV2	TRBJ1-1	.
TGTGCCAGCAGCCGCACCATATATTTT	CASSRTIYF	.	TRBV13	TRBJ1-3	.
TGTGCCAGCAGTACACCAACCGGGACAGGGACCGCAAACTATGGCTACACCTTC	CASSTPTGTGTANYGYTF	TRBD1	TRBV10-2	TRBJ1-2	.
TGTGCCAGCAGGCTGGGGTCTGGCTACACCTTC	CASRLGSGYTF	.	TRBV12-3/TRBV12-4	TRBJ1-2	many
TGTGCCAGCAGTTTAAGTCCGACGGCCTCTTATGGCTACACCTTC	CASSLSPTASYGYTF	.	TRBV27	TRBJ1-2	many
TGTGCCAGCGGAACGGACAGGGAAGAGACCCAGTACTTC	CASGTDREETQYF	TRBD1	TRBV6-5	TRBJ2-5	many
TGCGCCAGCAGCTTTGTCCCGGGACAGGGTTTGGGAGCTTTCTTT	CASSFVPGQGLGAFF	TRBD1	TRBV5-1	TRBJ1-1	many
TGTGCCATCAGTGAGTCGGGGGCAGAGGAGACCCAGTACTTC	CAISESGAEETQYF	.	TRBV10-3	TRBJ2-5	many
TGCAGTGCTAGAGAACCCGGGGGGCAGAGGTCCGAGCAGTACTTC	CSAREPGGQRSEQYF	.	TRBV20-1	TRBJ2-7	.
TGTGCCAGCAGCTTAGGGCTAGCGGGAACCTACGAGCAGTACTTC	CASSLGLAGTYEQYF	TRBD2	TRBV7-8	TRBJ2-7	many
TGTGCCAGCAGTCCTTGGGGGGGCACTGAAGCTTTCTTT	CASSPWGGTEAFF	.	TRBV14	TRBJ1-1	many
TGTGCCATCAGTGAGTCGAATCCAGGGGGGAATAATTCACCCCTCCACTTT	CAISESNPGGNNSPLHF	TRBD1	TRBV10-3	TRBJ1-6	many
TGTGCCAGCAGTTTCCAAGAGACACGGTTGAACTTT	CASSFQETRLNF	.	TRBV7-2	TRBJ1-1	.
TGTGCCACCAGCAGAGTTTTTGGGGACCAAGAGACCCAGTACTTC	CATSRVFGDQETQYF	.	TRBV15	TRBJ2-5	many
TGTGCCACCAGCAGTGGACTAGCGGGAGGGGTCCACGAGCAGTACTTC	CATSSGLAGGVHEQYF	TRBD2	TRBV15	TRBJ2-7	.
TGCAGTGCTAGTAAGCTGTTTTTT	CSASKLFF	.	TRBV20-1	TRBJ2-2	.
TGTGCCAGTAGGCGGGACAGCCTCTATAGCAATCAGCCCCAGCATTTT	CASRRDSLYSNQPQHF	TRBD1	TRBV19	TRBJ1-5	many
TGTGCCAGCAGTTCCCTGGGTGGGGGGCAACCCCTCCACTTT	CASSSLGGGQPLHF	.	TRBV10-3	TRBJ1-6	.
TGCAGCGCCTCGGACACTGTTTCGAAGCAGTACTTC	CSASDTVSKQYF	.	TRBV29-1	TRBJ2-7	few
TGTGCCAGCAGCTTGCGGTTCGGCAATCAGCCCCAGCATTTT	CASSLRFGNQPQHF	.	TRBV7-2	TRBJ1-5	many
TGTGCCAGCACCCCTCGGGGAGTTGGGTACGAGCAGTACTTC	CASTPRGVGYEQYF	.	TRBV12-3/TRBV12-4	TRBJ2-7	many